This paragraph covers one TCR beta chain sequence. Its antigen is undetermined. Produced via immunoSEQ multiplex PCR; TCRdb's table is partial and in-frame only. The repertoire includes about 190,000 clones, 86% of them detected once, and roughly 1.5% sits in the top ten. The study drew the donors from its roughly 110-subject validation cohort, separate from the roughly 670-subject first cohort. The sample comes from a study of cytomegalovirus exposure and HLA in healthy donors. Trimming pared 4 bases from V and 4 bases from J, leaving 10 bases between. The CDR3 extends over 13 amino acids. Germline CDR1 SGHTA, CDR2 FQGNSA. Study observations and caveats: The study flagged approximately 180 TCR beta chains as cytomegalovirus-associated. The study found most TCR sequences rare, yet found some public TCRs in many donors.

The TCR was taken from a woman aged 18 to 35 in good health and CMV-seronegative. The V gene is TRBV7-2, the J gene TRBJ1-2; maybe TRBD1 (6 bases). The specimen sequenced was PBMCs. CDR3 amino acids: CASSSRTVYGYTF. The CDR3 nucleotides read TGTGCCAGCAGCTCCCGGACAGTCTATGGCTACACCTTC.